This TCR beta chain was documented in a study of blood T cell repertoires in COVID-19. Looking at the study overall: Spain, Italy and the United States supplied samples that represented acute and convalescent COVID-19. T cells, B-cell-depleted T cells, or PBMCs supplied cDNA or gDNA.

As processed by the authors: Nucleated cell counts were estimated from reference gene primer amplification. The data were produced by immunoSEQ multiplex PCR, yet TCRdb's version contains in-frame clones alone and is incomplete. V and J calls and clone size are as listed in that table; D and trimming were resolved from the DNA. The table shows under 150,000 clones, with about 77% occurring only once. V lost 5 bases and J lost 3; bases outside the gene matches: 5. The CDR3 is 15 residues long. Germline V lookup: CDR1 LNHDA, CDR2 SQIVND (reference sequence). Sequencing was done on a sample of peripheral blood. The chain combines TRBV19 with TRBJ2-7, with 12 bases fitting TRBD1. This sequence originates from a man older than 75 with acute or convalescent COVID-19. CDR3 in DNA: TGTGCCAGTAGTGTGGGGACAGGGGGCATCTACGAGCAGTACTTC. Translation: CASSVGTGGIYEQYF. Supplemented by reference TRBV19 and TRBJ2-7, the full variable domain reads DGGITQSPKYLFRKEGQNVTLSCEQNLNHDAMYWYRQDPGQGLRLIYYSQIVNDFQKGDIAEGYSVSREKKESFPLTVTSAQKNPTAFYLCASSVGTGGIYEQYFGPGTRLTVT.